This T cell receptor (beta chain) is drawn from a study of vaccination effects on CD4 cells after COVID-19. Turning to this clone: As yet, its antigen is unknown.

Under the ViraFEST assay, PBMC were stimulated with viral peptide pools so that antigen-specific CD4+ T cells expanded. Sequencing was performed afterwards. The culture ran for 9 to 11 days, and then CD4+ T cells were isolated. Either the mRNA-1273 or the BNT162b2 vaccine was given to participants as two doses. Repertoires were generated with immunoSEQ multiplex PCR, while TCRdb's copy carries only in-frame clones and drops some. Seen here are tens of thousands of clones, roughly 73% observed once, and the top ten hold 1% to 1.5%. Deletions cut 2 bases from V and 0 bases from J, with 11 bases between. This CDR3 comprises 16 residues. The germline V gene has CDR1 MNHNS and CDR2 SASEGT.

The receptor comes from a human donor who received a COVID-19 vaccine. The sample was CD4+ T cells from PBMCs cultured with HCoV-229E spike peptides, taken after COVID-19 vaccination. The genes are TRBV6-1 and TRBJ1-3; D remains ambiguous. CDR3: CASSESMAGSGNTIYF. DNA of the CDR3: TGTGCCAGCAGTGAATCGATGGCCGGCTCTGGAAACACCATATATTTT.